These 31 T cell receptor beta chains share one sample of origin, sequenced in a study of CD8 T cells in Susac syndrome. Random hexamers primed reverse transcription of roughly 0.45 to 1 ug RNA. A single record per CDR3 protein comes from TCRdb applying MiXCR to the immunoSEQ multiplex PCR reads. Of around 26,000 distinct CDR3 sequences listed, 94% are singletons. The sample comprised CD8+ T cells from PBMCs. The origin of the receptors is a human donor in good health.

The chain links TRBV7-8 to TRBJ2-5; 12 nucleotides line up with TRBD1. The length of the CDR3 is 15 residues. Germline V gene data show CDR1 as SGHVS and CDR2 as FQNEAQ. J gave up 4 bases and V 4 bases, and 4 bases lay outside the gene matches. CDR3 nucleotides: TGTGCCAGCAGCTCGGGACAGGGGGCTTCAGAGACCCAGTACTTC. This sequence encodes CASSSGQGASETQYF.

This clonotype was counted a single time. The chain is built from TRBV3-1 and TRBJ2-7; D unclear. CDR3 length: 15 amino acids. Germline lookup yields CDR1 LGHDT and CDR2 YNNKEL (reference sequence). With 0 bases removed from V and 3 bases from J, the gap between germline ends came to 12 bases. Here the CDR3 DNA reads TGTGCCAGCAGCCAAGATCGGTCGAACTACTACGAGCAGTACTTC. Protein sequence: CASSQDRSNYYEQYF.

V usage is TRBV4-3 and J usage is TRBJ1-2, with a possible D match to TRBD1 (5 bases). Trimming removed 0 bases at V and 5 bases at J, with 10 bases between. Per germline, CDR1 LGHNA and CDR2 YSLEER. This CDR3 contains 14 residues. The CDR3 region is CASSQERGEYGYTF. The CDR3 coding sequence is TGCGCCAGCAGCCAAGAACGGGGGGAGTATGGCTACACCTTC.

This sequence joins TRBV24-1 and TRBJ2-3, with TRBD1 matching 10 bases. The CDR3 covers 16 residues. The ends lost 4 bases at V and 4 bases at J; junction bases unmatched: 7. CDR1 KGHDR and CDR2 SFDVKD come from the germline V gene. DNA for the CDR3: TGTGCCACCAGTGACTTCGGACAGGGGGACGCAGATACGCAGTATTTT. It codes for CATSDFGQGDADTQYF.

This clonotype has just a few counts. CDR3 region: CASSLGPETGPDFYEQYF. In DNA, the CDR3 is TGTGCCAGCAGCCTGGGCCCAGAGACAGGGCCGGATTTCTACGAGCAGTACTTC. The V and J genes are TRBV7-6 and TRBJ2-7; 7 bases match TRBD1. Germline V gene lookup returns CDR1 SGHVS and CDR2 FNYEAQ. V trimming: 5 bases; J trimming: 3 bases; junction bases outside the gene matches: 19. The CDR3 has 18 residues.

The V and J genes are TRBV4-3 and TRBJ2-1; 10 bases agree with TRBD2. The V and J ends lost 1 base and 6 bases, in that order; junction bases with no gene match: 12. The CDR3 runs to 18 residues. The V gene's germline CDR1 is LGHNA and CDR2 YSLEER. In nucleotides, the CDR3 is TGCGCCAGCAGCCAAGGAAGGCTAGCGGGGGCCTTCGGCAATGAGCAGTTCTTC. This translates into CASSQGRLAGAFGNEQFF.

The genes are TRBV7-9 and TRBJ2-1, with unresolved D. This CDR3 is built from 12 residues. Per the germline V gene, CDR1 is SEHNR and CDR2 is FQNEAQ (reference sequence). Trimming pared 7 bases from V and 6 bases from J, leaving 10 bases between. The CDR3 DNA follows: TGTGCCAGCAAGCCCCCGGTCAATGAGCAGTTCTTC. It specifies CASKPPVNEQFF. The whole variable domain, filled in from reference TRBV7-9 and TRBJ2-1, reads DTGVSQNPRHKITKRGQNVTFRCDPISEHNRLYWYRQTLGQGPEFLTYFQNEAQLEKSRLLSDRFSAERPKGSFSTLEIQRTEQGDSAMYLCASKPPVNEQFFGPGTRLTVL.

V and J are TRBV6-2 or TRBV6-3 and TRBJ2-1; tentatively, D is TRBD2 (6 bases). Germline V CDR1 and CDR2: MNHEY, SVGEGT. This CDR3 has 14 amino acids. Trimming cost V 2 bases and J 7 bases, with 12 bases left between them. The CDR3 DNA sequence: TGTGCCAGCAGTTACCGGGACTGGGGAAATGAGCAGTTCTTC. It specifies CASSYRDWGNEQFF.

V and J are TRBV20-1 and TRBJ1-2; D call uncertain. Germline V CDR1 and CDR2: DFQATT, SNEGSKA (reference sequence). The CDR3 totals 13 residues. Trimming stripped 6 bases from V and 3 bases from J, with 14 bases between. Here the CDR3 DNA reads TGCAGTGCCTCGCAAAGGGCTGACTATGGCTACACCTTC. Protein sequence: CSASQRADYGYTF.

The chain links TRBV6-2 or TRBV6-3 to TRBJ1-6, with a possible D match to TRBD1 (6 bases). V lost 7 bases and J lost 7, with 23 bases in between. Germline CDR1 MNHEY, CDR2 SVGEGT. This CDR3 contains 17 residues. As DNA, the CDR3 is TGTGCCAGCATTCGGACAGCCGGTCTATCTCGGAATTCACCCCTCCACTTT. This codes for CASIRTAGLSRNSPLHF.

This chain joins TRBV7-9 and TRBJ2-1; 10 nucleotides align to TRBD2. This CDR3 has 15 residues. V was clipped by 5 bases and J by 3 bases; unmatched bases: 4. Germline CDR1 and CDR2: SEHNR and FQNEAQ (reference sequence). CDR3 protein: CASSHPSGGYNEQFF. The DNA of the CDR3 is TGTGCCAGCAGCCACCCTAGCGGGGGCTACAATGAGCAGTTCTTC.

The V and J genes are TRBV7-2 and TRBJ2-3; D is possibly TRBD1 or TRBD2 (6 bases each). Germline V lookup: CDR1 SGHTA, CDR2 FQGNSA. Trimming removed 5 bases at V and 10 bases at J, with 16 bases between. This CDR3 comprises 13 residues. CDR3 DNA sequence: TGTGCCAGCAGCCGCCCCTTGGAGGGGGCGCAGTATTTT. Encoded protein: CASSRPLEGAQYF.

This chain uses TRBV19 with TRBJ2-3, with TRBD1 matching over 8 bases. This CDR3 region has 15 residues. Germline V gene lookup returns CDR1 LNHDA and CDR2 SQIVND (reference sequence). The V and J ends lost 3 bases and 2 bases, in that order; junction bases with no gene match: 4. The CDR3 sequence is CASSIRQGITDTQYF. As DNA, the CDR3 is TGTGCCAGTAGTATTAGACAGGGGATCACAGATACGCAGTATTTT.

The chain has TRBV10-3 and TRBJ1-1, with 11 bases fitting TRBD1. The CDR3 length is 17 residues. Trimming took 4 bases from V and 1 from J; bases not matched to a gene: 8. Per the germline V gene, CDR1 is ENHRY and CDR2 is SYGVKD. For the CDR3, the DNA is TGTGCCATCAGTGTTGCCGGACAGGGGGCACAGAACACTGAAGCTTTCTTT. Its translation: CAISVAGQGAQNTEAFF.

V usage is TRBV9 and J usage is TRBJ2-6; D ambiguous. V was shortened by 10 bases and J by 0 bases, with 8 bases between the two germline ends. The CDR3 length is 13 residues. CDR1 is SGDLS and CDR2 is YYNGEE in the germline V gene. The DNA for the CDR3 is TGTGCCCTTAAATTCTCTGGGGCCAACGTCCTGACTTTC. As protein: CALKFSGANVLTF. Full variable domain (outside the CDR3, taken from reference TRBV9 and TRBJ2-6): DSGVTQTPKHLITATGQRVTLRCSPRSGDLSVYWYQQSLDQGLQFLIQYYNGEERAKGNILERFSAQQFPDLHSELNLSSLELGDSALYFCALKFSGANVLTFGAGSRLTVL.

J is TRBJ2-3 and V is TRBV5-1, with D possibly matching TRBD1 (6 bases). The CDR3 has 15 amino acids. Germline V gene sequence: CDR1 SGHRS, CDR2 YFSETQ. The V end was cut by 4 bases, the J end by 0 bases, with 12 bases between. CDR3 sequence (DNA): TGCGCCAGCAGCCTAGGGGGAAGAAGCACAGATACGCAGTATTTT. Its translation is CASSLGGRSTDTQYF.

V is TRBV5-1 and J is TRBJ2-2, with 7 bases fitting TRBD1. Per germline, CDR1 SGHRS and CDR2 YFSETQ. The CDR3 contains 15 residues. The junction had 4 bases not matched to a gene; V was cut back by 2 bases and J by 3 bases. DNA for the CDR3: TGCGCCAGCAGCTTCGGACAGGCCTACACCGGGGAGCTGTTTTTT. Translating it yields CASSFGQAYTGELFF.

The V call is TRBV5-6, the J call TRBJ1-1; 8 bases are a match to TRBD1. The V gene end was trimmed by 4 bases and the J gene end by 5 bases; junction bases not matched to a gene: 10. Germline values: CDR1 SGHDT, CDR2 YYEEEE. There are 15 residues in the CDR3. The DNA of the CDR3 is TGTGCCAGCAGCGGAAAACAGGGGGTTGATACTGAAGCTTTCTTT. Protein sequence: CASSGKQGVDTEAFF.

The J gene is TRBJ2-7, the V gene TRBV11-2, with 8 positions matching TRBD1. V shed 4 bases, J shed 5 bases, and the junction held 10 bases outside the gene matches. The CDR3 has 15 residues. Germline V gene sequence: CDR1 SGHAT, CDR2 FQNNGV. This chain's CDR3 is CASSSEIGQGHEQYF. CDR3 sequence (DNA): TGTGCCAGCAGCTCGGAAATCGGACAGGGCCACGAGCAGTACTTC.

The chain carries TRBV7-8 and TRBJ2-5; no reliable D call. CDR3 length: 15 amino acids. Trimming pared 5 bases from V and 1 base from J, leaving 14 bases between. CDR1 is SGHVS and CDR2 is FQNEAQ in the germline V gene. CDR3 coding DNA: TGTGCCAGCAGCCCCCGACCGTTATTCCAAGAGACCCAGTACTTC. It codes for CASSPRPLFQETQYF.

The chain combines TRBV4-1 with TRBJ1-2; D not resolved. CDR3 length equals 14 residues. Germline CDR1 reads MGHRA; CDR2 reads YSYEKL. V was shortened by 3 bases and J by 8 bases, with 16 bases between the two germline ends. In DNA, the CDR3 is TGCGCCAGCAGCCAGCCACGGCCACCTGGAGGCTACACCTTC. Amino acid sequence: CASSQPRPPGGYTF.

This rearrangement joins TRBV4-1 to TRBJ1-2; D ambiguous. Germline lookup yields CDR1 MGHRA and CDR2 YSYEKL. Trimming removed 3 bases from V and 1 base from J, with 12 bases in between. This CDR3 contains 15 residues. The CDR3 DNA is TGCGCCAGCAGCCAGTCGTGGAGGCGTAACTATGGCTACACCTTC. Its translation: CASSQSWRRNYGYTF.

The rearrangement uses TRBV12-3 or TRBV12-4 and TRBJ2-7; D not certain. V was pared by 1 base and J by 0 bases, with 4 bases between. The CDR3 loop spans 13 amino acids. DNA for the CDR3: TGTGCCAGCAGTTTAGGACACTCCTACGAGCAGTACTTC. Protein product: CASSLGHSYEQYF.

The chain joins TRBV6-4 to TRBJ2-6, with D possibly matching TRBD1 (5 bases). The CDR3 consists of 14 residues. The ends were cut back, 6 bases at V and 3 bases at J, with 9 bases in the middle. Per the germline V gene, CDR1 is MRHNA and CDR2 is SNTAGT. CDR3 sequence reads: CASSRAHGANVLTF. CDR3 nucleotide sequence: TGTGCCAGCAGCAGGGCTCATGGGGCCAACGTCCTGACTTTC.

This clonotype was recorded a few times. This chain connects TRBV5-1 to TRBJ2-7; 8 bases map to TRBD1. V shed 2 bases and J 3 bases; nucleotides not matched to a gene: 4. The CDR3 sequence is 14 residues long. Germline V CDR1 and CDR2: SGHRS, YFSETQ. CDR3 in DNA: TGCGCCAGCAGCTTCGACAGGGGTAACTACGAGCAGTACTTC. It translates to CASSFDRGNYEQYF.

This clonotype was detected only a few times. The rearrangement joins TRBV6-1 to TRBJ2-7, with D possibly being TRBD2 (6 bases). Germline V gene lookup returns CDR1 MNHNS and CDR2 SASEGT. CDR3 size: 16 residues. V was pared by 1 base and J by 4 bases, with 17 bases between. The CDR3 is CASSEEAWRGTYEQYF. The CDR3 nucleotides are TGTGCCAGCAGTGAAGAGGCGTGGAGAGGGACTTACGAGCAGTACTTC.

The V call is TRBV7-9, the J call TRBJ1-1, with 9 bases identical to TRBD1. This CDR3 comprises 16 residues. J was trimmed by 1 base and V by 2 bases; bases with no gene match: 5. Germline V lookup: CDR1 SEHNR, CDR2 FQNEAQ (reference sequence). CDR3 amino acids: CASSLLGTGPNTEAFF. CDR3 nucleotides: TGTGCCAGCAGCTTACTCGGGACAGGGCCGAACACTGAAGCTTTCTTT.

J is TRBJ2-7 and V is TRBV2, with D possibly being TRBD1 or TRBD2 (5 bases each). The CDR3 spans 12 residues. V was clipped by 11 bases and J by 3 bases, with 14 bases between them. Germline CDR1 and CDR2: SNHLY and FYNNEI. The CDR3 protein is CASRDVSYEQYF. Here the CDR3 DNA reads TGTGCCTCCAGGGACGTCAGCTACGAGCAGTACTTC.

The V and J genes are TRBV20-1 and TRBJ2-5; 8 bases fit TRBD2. The CDR3 sequence is 17 residues long. The germline gives CDR1 DFQATT, CDR2 SNEGSKA (reference sequence). The trim removed 0 bases at V and 3 bases at J, leaving 12 bases unmatched. The CDR3 bases are TGCAGTGCTAGAGATGTCCTGGCTAGCGGGTTCGAAGAGACCCAGTACTTC. Translating it yields CSARDVLASGFEETQYF.

This chain uses TRBV5-6 with TRBJ2-6, with D hard to call. Germline lookup yields CDR1 SGHDT and CDR2 YYEEEE. V lost 2 bases and J 1 base, leaving 1 base between the germline ends. The CDR3 length is 13 residues. The CDR3 DNA reads as TGTGCCAGCAGCTTTTCTGGGGCCAACGTCCTGACTTTC. Its translation: CASSFSGANVLTF.

The chain recombines TRBV7-2 with TRBJ2-5; 8 positions match TRBD2. V lost 4 bases and J lost 4; bases outside the gene matches: 11. There are 16 residues in the CDR3. Germline CDR1 is SGHTA and CDR2 is FQGNSA. CDR3 bases: TGTGCCAGCAGCTCCCCCGTCGGGGGGGCAGCAGAGACCCAGTACTTC. Encoded protein: CASSSPVGGAAETQYF. The whole variable domain, remainder taken from reference TRBV7-2 and TRBJ2-5, is GAGVSQSPSNKVTEKGKDVELRCDPISGHTALYWYRQSLGQGLEFLIYFQGNSAPDKSGLPSDRFSAERTGGSVSTLTIQRTQQEDSAVYLCASSSPVGGAAETQYFGPGTRLLVL.